A single sample is the source of the 27 T cell receptor beta chains below, sequenced in a study of cytomegalovirus exposure and HLA in healthy donors. Profiling relied on immunoSEQ multiplex PCR, and the TCRdb table lists in-frame clones only, not all of them. The table includes over 100,000 clones, roughly nine tenths detected once. The sequenced sample was PBMCs. These TCRs come from a woman younger than 35 in good health and CMV-seronegative.

The chain couples TRBV6-1 to TRBJ1-4; tentative D call: TRBD1 (6 bases). V was cut by 7 bases and J by 6 bases, with 15 bases left in between. Germline V CDR1 and CDR2: MNHNS, SASEGT. This CDR3 comprises 14 residues. The CDR3: CASTTGPYYEKLFF. CDR3 DNA sequence: TGTGCCAGCACCACAGGGCCGTACTATGAAAAACTGTTTTTT.

V gene TRBV5-1 combines with J gene TRBJ1-1; TRBD1 might be the D (5 bases). Germline CDR1 is SGHRS and CDR2 is YFSETQ. The CDR3 runs 16 residues. V lost 4 bases and J lost 4, with 20 bases in between. Here the CDR3 reads CASSPRARASSTEAFF. The CDR3 bases are TGCGCCAGCAGCCCACGGGCCAGGGCATCTAGCACTGAAGCTTTCTTT.

The gene calls are TRBV4-1 and TRBJ1-3; no firm D call. The germline CDR1 and CDR2 sequences are MGHRA and YSYEKL. V was clipped by 1 base and J by 13 bases, with 8 bases between them. The CDR3 contains 11 residues. The DNA for the CDR3 is TGCGCCAGCAGCCAAGTCGGGATTATATATTTT. Protein: CASSQVGIIYF.

J is TRBJ2-6 and V is TRBV4-1; maybe TRBD1 (6 bases). This CDR3 has 16 residues. V lost 4 bases and J lost 2, with 12 bases in between. Germline values: CDR1 MGHRA, CDR2 YSYEKL. As DNA, the CDR3 is TGCGCCAGCAGCCCCTGGCGGACAGCTGGGGCCAACGTCCTGACTTTC. Amino acids: CASSPWRTAGANVLTF.

The CDR3 region is CASSFLPGQGDYGYTF. CDR3 DNA: TGTGCCAGCAGTTTCCTGCCGGGACAGGGAGACTATGGCTACACCTTC. The V and J genes are TRBV27 and TRBJ1-2, with 9 bases identical to TRBD1. Germline lookup yields CDR1 MNHEY and CDR2 SMNVEV (reference sequence). Trimming removed 3 bases from V and 3 bases from J; junction bases left unmatched: 8. There are 16 residues in the CDR3.

The chain links TRBV5-4 to TRBJ2-7; 7 bases fit TRBD1. J lost 5 bases, V lost 2 bases, and 4 bases had no gene match. CDR1 and CDR2 (germline): SGHNT, YYREEE (reference sequence). The CDR3 runs to 13 residues. This CDR3 reads CASSLQGIDEQYF. CDR3 bases: TGTGCCAGCAGCTTACAGGGGATCGACGAGCAGTACTTC.

This sequence joins TRBV7-2 and TRBJ2-1; possible D gene TRBD2, 6 bases. V lost 3 bases and J 7 bases, leaving 7 bases between the germline ends. The CDR3 sequence is 12 residues long. The V gene's germline CDR1 is SGHTA and CDR2 FQGNSA. DNA for the CDR3: TGTGCCAGCAGCTTTAGCGGAAATGAGCAGTTCTTC. This codes for CASSFSGNEQFF.

The J gene is TRBJ1-1, the V gene TRBV19; unclear D gene. Germline CDR1 and CDR2: LNHDA and SQIVND (reference sequence). The CDR3 length is 13 residues. V was trimmed by 7 bases and J by 3 bases, leaving 12 bases between them. CDR3: CASIHRGYTEAFF. The CDR3 nucleotides are TGTGCCAGTATCCATCGGGGTTACACTGAAGCTTTCTTT.

This clone was counted between two and nine times. The genes are TRBV2 and TRBJ1-3, with 7 nucleotides matching TRBD1. V gave up 4 bases and J gave up 7 bases; unmatched junction bases: 4. The CDR3 is 13 residues long. From germline, CDR1 is SNHLY and CDR2 FYNNEI. CDR3 DNA sequence: TGTGCCAGCAGTGTCGACAGGGCCAACACCATATATTTT. Protein product: CASSVDRANTIYF.

The V gene is TRBV5-1, the J gene TRBJ1-1; the D gene is possibly TRBD1 (6 bases). The CDR3 is made up of 16 amino acids. Germline V lookup: CDR1 SGHRS, CDR2 YFSETQ. V was pared by 0 bases and J by 7 bases, with 19 bases between. As DNA, the CDR3 is TGCGCCAGCAGCTTGGGCAAGTTGGTGGGACACCGTGAAGCTTTCTTT. Translating it yields CASSLGKLVGHREAFF.

Only a few counts were recorded for this clone. The chain carries TRBV6-6 and TRBJ1-2, with D possibly TRBD1 on 5 matching bases. V was pared by 3 bases and J by 7 bases, with 18 bases between. CDR3 length: 15 amino acids. CDR1 is MNHNY and CDR2 is SVGAGI in the germline V gene (reference sequence). The CDR3 here is CASSYGEAGSLGYTF. The CDR3 region has the DNA TGTGCCAGCAGTTATGGCGAGGCAGGGTCGCTTGGCTACACCTTC.

The rearrangement uses TRBV18 and TRBJ1-1; a possible D gene is TRBD1 (5 bases). Trimming removed 3 bases from V and 6 bases from J, with 11 bases in between. This CDR3 is 13 amino acids long. The germline V gene encodes CDR1 KGHSH and CDR2 LQKENI. CDR3 coding DNA: TGTGCCAGCTCACCTGGGGCTGGCTCTGAAGCTTTCTTT. The encoded protein is CASSPGAGSEAFF.

The V gene is TRBV2, the J gene TRBJ1-2; D gene uncertain. The CDR3 consists of 13 residues. CDR1 SNHLY and CDR2 FYNNEI come from the germline V gene. V shed 6 bases and J shed 8 bases, with 16 bases lying between them. The CDR3 here is CASRAGTLSGYTF. The CDR3 region has the DNA TGTGCCAGCAGGGCAGGTACTCTGAGCGGCTACACCTTC. Based on the CDR3 plus reference TRBV2 and TRBJ1-2, the full variable domain is EPEVTQTPSHQVTQMGQEVILRCVPISNHLYFYWYRQILGQKVEFLVSFYNNEISEKSEIFDDQFSVERPDGSNFTLKIRSTKLEDSAMYFCASRAGTLSGYTFGSGTRLTVV.

V and J are TRBV7-3 and TRBJ2-1; possibly TRBD2 for D (5 bases). Deletions cut 5 bases from V and 0 bases from J, with 14 bases between. The CDR3 covers 16 residues. Germline CDR1 SGHTA, CDR2 FQGTGA. CDR3 sequence (DNA): TGTGCCAGCAGCCGGGGTTATACGGTCTCCTACAATGAGCAGTTCTTC. It yields the protein CASSRGYTVSYNEQFF.

The CDR3 loop is CASLSPGGDTQYF. CDR3 DNA: TGTGCCAGCCTGTCACCGGGGGGAGATACGCAGTATTTT. The chain couples TRBV6-5 to TRBJ2-3, with TRBD2 matching 7 bases. The V and J ends lost 8 bases and 5 bases, in that order; junction bases with no gene match: 7. This CDR3 is built from 13 residues. Germline loops: CDR1 MNHEY, CDR2 SVGAGI.

The V call is TRBV5-1, the J call TRBJ2-2; D ambiguous. Germline V gene sequence: CDR1 SGHRS, CDR2 YFSETQ. The CDR3 runs 14 residues. The V and J ends lost 1 base and 9 bases respectively, with 13 bases between them. The CDR3 sequence is CASSLLAVQRELFF. The CDR3 bases are TGCGCCAGCAGCTTGTTGGCCGTGCAGAGGGAGCTGTTTTTT.

This clone was observed once. The gene calls are TRBV2 and TRBJ1-1; TRBD1 matches 7 bases. The CDR3 loop spans 13 amino acids. V trimming: 8 bases; J trimming: 3 bases; junction bases outside the gene matches: 6. Per the germline V gene, CDR1 is SNHLY and CDR2 is FYNNEI. CDR3 sequence reads: CASFRDRDTEAFF. In nucleotides, the CDR3 is TGTGCCAGCTTCCGAGACAGGGACACTGAAGCTTTCTTT.

This chain joins TRBV2 and TRBJ2-1; weak D call: TRBD2 (5 bases). This CDR3 contains 14 residues. Germline V gene lookup returns CDR1 SNHLY and CDR2 FYNNEI. Trimming took 5 bases from V and 9 from J, leaving 17 bases between them. This chain's CDR3 is CASSLEDSGSEQFF. CDR3 DNA sequence: TGTGCCAGCAGTTTGGAGGACTCGGGCAGTGAGCAGTTCTTC.

This rearrangement joins TRBV7-6 to TRBJ2-2; 10 nucleotides agree with TRBD1. V was clipped by 3 bases and J by 4 bases; unmatched bases: 5. The CDR3 loop spans 16 amino acids. The V gene's germline CDR1 is SGHVS and CDR2 FNYEAQ. The CDR3 nucleotides read TGTGCCAGCAGCTTGGGGGGGACAGGGGTCACCGGGGAGCTGTTTTTT. Translating gives CASSLGGTGVTGELFF.

The chain has TRBV9 and TRBJ1-2; D is possibly TRBD1 (6 bases). Germline loops: CDR1 SGDLS, CDR2 YYNGEE. Trimming left V 0 bases short and J 14 bases short, with 20 bases between. The length of the CDR3 is 14 residues. In nucleotides, the CDR3 is TGTGCCAGCAGCGTAGATGGTTATAAGGCTACAGGGACCTTC. This sequence encodes CASSVDGYKATGTF.

About this clone itself: One end of the junction varies from germline; a read error may be responsible. The V gene is TRBV7-9, the J gene TRBJ2-4; a possible D gene is TRBD1 (6 bases). Germline V lookup: CDR1 SEHNR, CDR2 FQNEAQ (reference sequence). This CDR3 is built from 12 residues. The chain's CDR3 is CASSVRDNGPDF. The DNA of the CDR3 is TGTGCCAGCAGCGTCCGGGACAACGGACCAGACTTC.

The genes are TRBV13 and TRBJ2-1, with a tentative D call TRBD2 (5 bases). CDR1 is PRHDT and CDR2 is FYEKMQ in the germline V gene (reference sequence). Trimming cost V 5 bases and J 6 bases, with 17 bases left between them. This CDR3 spans 15 amino acids. CDR3 bases: TGTGCCAGCAGCCGAGGACGTCCCCTAGCCAATGAGCAGTTCTTC. Translated: CASSRGRPLANEQFF.

The chain combines TRBV5-1 with TRBJ2-2; TRBD1 matches at 7 bases. V was pared by 0 bases and J by 9 bases, with 5 bases of the junction left unmatched. The CDR3 loop spans 14 amino acids. From germline, CDR1 is SGHRS and CDR2 YFSETQ. Here the CDR3 reads CASSLGQGIRELFF. Here the CDR3 DNA reads TGCGCCAGCAGCTTGGGACAGGGAATAAGGGAGCTGTTTTTT.

This rearrangement joins TRBV14 to TRBJ2-3; D is possibly TRBD2 (5 bases). Germline V gene lookup returns CDR1 SGHDN and CDR2 FVKESK. The V end was cut by 2 bases, the J end by 3 bases, with 9 bases between. The CDR3 is made up of 14 amino acids. The CDR3 coding sequence is TGTGCCAGCAGCCAAAGCGGCGGGACAGATACGCAGTATTTT. Its translation is CASSQSGGTDTQYF.

The chain joins TRBV9 to TRBJ2-3, with 8 nucleotides matching TRBD2. The CDR3 covers 20 residues. With V trimmed by 0 bases and J by 5 bases, 20 bases remained unmatched. Germline V gives CDR1 SGDLS, CDR2 YYNGEE. The CDR3 sequence is CASSVGVYWDRTSSKDTQYF. The DNA of the CDR3 is TGTGCCAGCAGCGTAGGTGTATATTGGGACCGGACTAGCTCTAAAGATACGCAGTATTTT.

This rearrangement joins TRBV11-2 to TRBJ2-1; 10 nucleotides match TRBD2. Germline V gene lookup returns CDR1 SGHAT and CDR2 FQNNGV. V was clipped by 1 base and J by 9 bases; unmatched bases: 6. The CDR3 extends over 15 amino acids. The DNA of the CDR3 is TGTGCCAGCAGCTTAGGAGCGGGGGGGCCCGGTGAGCAGTTCTTC. Translation: CASSLGAGGPGEQFF.

This clone occurred once. The chain employs TRBV6-1 and TRBJ2-1; the D gene is possibly TRBD1 (6 bases). CDR1 and CDR2 (germline): MNHNS, SASEGT. V was pared by 2 bases and J by 2 bases, with 19 bases between. This CDR3 contains 18 residues. The CDR3 here is CASSESETGVFPYNEQFF. In DNA, the CDR3 is TGTGCCAGCAGTGAAAGTGAGACAGGAGTGTTCCCCTACAATGAGCAGTTCTTC.